The 10 T cell receptor beta chains in this list originate from one sample, sequenced in a study of T cell responses to AZD1222 COVID-19 vaccine. Sequencing was performed with immunoSEQ multiplex PCR; in TCRdb, only in-frame clones are kept and a portion is missing. In the table there are about 220,000 clones, around 93% of which are singletons. The specimen comprised peripheral blood, sampled on day 0 of MenACWY control vaccination. These receptors were obtained from an adult in good health.

The CDR3 loop is CASSDRGRNQPQHF. CDR3 nucleotide sequence: TGTGCCAGCAGCGACAGGGGGCGCAATCAGCCCCAGCATTTT. This chain connects TRBV7-2 to TRBJ1-5; 10 nucleotides align to TRBD1. Germline V lookup: CDR1 SGHTA, CDR2 FQGNSA. The CDR3 loop spans 14 amino acids. After removal of 5 bases from V and 2 bases from J, the junction contained 0 bases not matched to a gene. Variable domain in full (rest from reference TRBV7-2 and TRBJ1-5): GAGVSQSPSNKVTEKGKDVELRCDPISGHTALYWYRQSLGQGLEFLIYFQGNSAPDKSGLPSDRFSAERTGGSVSTLTIQRTQQEDSAVYLCASSDRGRNQPQHFGDGTRLSIL.

The rearrangement uses TRBV9 and TRBJ2-6, with D possibly being TRBD1 or TRBD2 (6 bases each). Germline-derived CDR1 and CDR2 are SGDLS and YYNGEE. The germline V and J ends were trimmed by 4 bases and 0 bases, with 11 bases remaining between them. The CDR3 length is 16 residues. The CDR3 spells CASSLPGASGANVLTF. For the CDR3, the DNA is TGTGCCAGCAGCTTACCGGGGGCCTCTGGGGCCAACGTCCTGACTTTC. Drawing the rest from reference TRBV9 and TRBJ2-6, the complete variable domain is DSGVTQTPKHLITATGQRVTLRCSPRSGDLSVYWYQQSLDQGLQFLIQYYNGEERAKGNILERFSAQQFPDLHSELNLSSLELGDSALYFCASSLPGASGANVLTFGAGSRLTVL.

The count of this clone is one. This chain connects TRBV3-1 (or the pseudogene TRBV3-2) to TRBJ1-1; TRBD1 agrees at 7 bases. V shed 0 bases, J shed 6 bases, and the junction held 10 bases outside the gene matches. CDR3 length: 16 residues. CDR1 is LGHDT and CDR2 is YNNKEL in the germline V gene (reference sequence). In DNA form, the CDR3 reads TGTGCCAGCAGCCAAGAGACAGGGTACAGGAGTGCTGAAGCTTTCTTT. The encoded protein is CASSQETGYRSAEAFF.

The genes are TRBV9 and TRBJ2-5; 8 bases align to TRBD2. CDR1 SGDLS and CDR2 YYNGEE come from the germline V gene. The CDR3 length is 14 residues. After removal of 2 bases from V and 1 base from J, the junction contained 1 base not matched to a gene. CDR3 protein: CASSVSGAQETQYF. The DNA for the CDR3 is TGTGCCAGCAGCGTTAGCGGGGCCCAAGAGACCCAGTACTTC.

This clone has only one observation. The chain joins TRBV9 to TRBJ2-2, with 9 nucleotides matching TRBD2. This CDR3 region has 15 residues. Germline V gene data show CDR1 as SGDLS and CDR2 as YYNGEE. Losses at the gene ends were 1 base for V and 4 bases for J; bases not matched to a gene: 2. The CDR3 loop is CASSVISGGTGELFF. In nucleotides, the CDR3 is TGTGCCAGCAGCGTAATTAGCGGGGGCACCGGGGAGCTGTTTTTT. The full variable domain, rest sourced from reference TRBV9 and TRBJ2-2, is DSGVTQTPKHLITATGQRVTLRCSPRSGDLSVYWYQQSLDQGLQFLIQYYNGEERAKGNILERFSAQQFPDLHSELNLSSLELGDSALYFCASSVISGGTGELFFGEGSRLTVL.

This clone was counted once. The gene calls are TRBV14 and TRBJ1-5; weak D call: TRBD1 (6 bases). Per the germline V gene, CDR1 is SGHDN and CDR2 is FVKESK. Trimming pared 3 bases from V and 9 bases from J, leaving 12 bases between. CDR3 length: 13 residues. The CDR3 coding sequence is TGTGCCAGCAGCCAGAACAGGGATTTGCCCCAGCATTTT. It encodes CASSQNRDLPQHF.

The chain joins TRBV27 to TRBJ2-5; D not resolved. The CDR3 length is 14 residues. Germline V gene data show CDR1 as MNHEY and CDR2 as SMNVEV (reference sequence). V shed 5 bases and J shed 0 bases, with 10 bases lying between them. The CDR3 DNA reads TGTGCCAGCAGTCCGCTAGGGAACCAAGAGACCCAGTACTTC. Residues: CASSPLGNQETQYF.

The gene calls are TRBV7-2 and TRBJ1-5; 9 bases align to TRBD1. The V gene end was trimmed by 3 bases and the J gene end by 4 bases; junction bases not matched to a gene: 1. Germline CDR1 SGHTA, CDR2 FQGNSA. The CDR3 runs to 14 residues. The CDR3 nucleotides are TGTGCCAGCAGCTTCGGGACAGGGAATCAGCCCCAGCATTTT. Encoded protein: CASSFGTGNQPQHF.

The V gene is TRBV5-1, the J gene TRBJ2-7; TRBD1 agrees at 8 bases. Losses at the gene ends were 3 bases for V and 0 bases for J; bases not matched to a gene: 2. The CDR3 has 14 amino acids. Germline CDR1 SGHRS, CDR2 YFSETQ. The CDR3: CASSSGQVSYEQYF. The DNA of the CDR3 is TGCGCCAGCAGCTCGGGACAGGTCTCCTACGAGCAGTACTTC.

This clone was recorded only once. Additional DNA sequences in this sample encode the identical CDR3. CDR3 DNA: TGTGCCAGCAGTTCCCGGCAGACACCCTTGCTGTTCTTC. Protein product: CASSSRQTPLLFF. The V gene is TRBV2, the J gene TRBJ2-1; D is unresolved. Germline values: CDR1 SNHLY, CDR2 FYNNEI. The CDR3 covers 13 residues. V gave up 5 bases and J gave up 15 bases, with 20 bases separating them.